This T cell receptor (beta chain) was sequenced for a study of blood T cell repertoires in COVID-19. Across the study: Italy, Spain and the United States were the sources of the convalescent and acute COVID-19 samples. T cells, B-cell-depleted T cells, or PBMCs provided the cDNA or gDNA that served as material.

This CDR3 region has 16 residues. The V end lost 1 base, the J end lost 2 bases, and 14 bases lay between the germline ends. The germline gives CDR1 SGHDT, CDR2 YYEEEE. Per the study methods: Researchers report that nucleated cell counts were estimated from reference gene primer amplification. The assay was immunoSEQ multiplex PCR, and TCRdb's table has in-frame clones only and misses some. The V and J calls and the clone size are those of that table, but D and trimming were determined from the DNA. The repertoire includes under 140,000 clones, 82% of them detected once, and 15% to 20% sits in the top ten.

Input material: peripheral blood. This receptor was taken from an older woman with acute or convalescent COVID-19. V usage is TRBV5-6 and J usage is TRBJ2-3; D gene ambiguous. Written as DNA, the CDR3 is TGTGCCAGCAGCTTGTGGCGGTTCCCCTCCACAGATACGCAGTATTTT. This gives the protein CASSLWRFPSTDTQYF. The full variable domain, completed using reference TRBV5-6 and TRBJ2-3, is DAGVTQSPTHLIKTRGQQVTLRCSPKSGHDTVSWYQQALGQGPQFIFQYYEEEERQRGNFPDRFSGHQFPNYSSELNVNALLLGDSALYLCASSLWRFPSTDTQYFGPGTRLTVL.